The present T cell receptor (beta chain) was sequenced within a study of graft-versus-host responses after intestinal transplantation. Study overall: Every transplant recipient was induced with anti-thymocyte globulin, then maintained on tacrolimus and steroids for around 3 years. Study-wide findings and caveats: Early after transplant, HvG declines were associated with peak levels of circulating GvH clones.

Details on this clone: Antigen specificity is unknown.

The table came from immunoSEQ multiplex PCR; TCRdb's copy has only in-frame clones and leaves some out. The sample consists of some 87,000 clones, more than 90% of them appearing once. V dropped 0 bases and J dropped 1 base, with 4 bases sitting between them. From germline, CDR1 is SGHAT and CDR2 FQNNGV. This CDR3 is built from 14 residues. Here the sequenced sample was unstimulated CD4+ T cells sorted from spleen or lymph node cells, taken before intestinal transplant. The origin of this receptor is a human donor who received an intestinal transplant. The chain links TRBV11-2 to TRBJ1-5; D remains ambiguous. As DNA, the CDR3 is TGTGCCAGCAGCTTAGACCTCAGCAATCAGCCCCAGCATTTT. It codes for CASSLDLSNQPQHF.